These 5 T cell receptor beta chains originate from one sample sequenced in a study of CD8 T cells in Susac syndrome. Random hexamers were used to reverse transcribe 0.5 to 1 ug of RNA. Each CDR3 protein is one row after TCRdb ran MiXCR on the immunoSEQ multiplex PCR reads. The sample shows around 300,000 distinct CDR3 sequences, approximately 89% of them seen only once. Sample: CD8+ T cells from PBMCs. Receptors were obtained from a human donor with multiple sclerosis.

This clonotype was seen more than once but under ten times. The gene calls are TRBV27 and TRBJ2-6; no reliable D call. V lost 5 bases to trimming and J lost 0 bases, with 14 bases between them. The CDR3 consists of 17 residues. Germline CDR1 and CDR2: MNHEY and SMNVEV (reference sequence). The CDR3 is CASSPMWAFSGANVLTF. CDR3 in DNA: TGTGCCAGCAGTCCGATGTGGGCCTTCTCTGGGGCCAACGTCCTGACTTTC.

This chain connects TRBV6-6 to TRBJ2-7, with unresolved D. Germline V CDR1 and CDR2: MNHNY, SVGAGI (reference sequence). V lost 5 bases to trimming and J lost 2 bases, with 10 bases between them. The CDR3 runs 13 residues. DNA of the CDR3: TGTGCCAGCAGTCCCGGCTACCCCTACGAGCAGTACTTC. Protein product: CASSPGYPYEQYF.

This clonotype was seen only once. The J gene is TRBJ2-7, the V gene TRBV2; 8 bases are shared with TRBD1. Germline V gene data show CDR1 as SNHLY and CDR2 as FYNNEI. V shed 3 bases and J 5 bases; nucleotides not matched to a gene: 6. The CDR3 has 14 amino acids. DNA for the CDR3: TGTGCCAGCAGTGACCCACAGGGGGACCACGAGCAGTACTTC. This encodes CASSDPQGDHEQYF.

This clonotype was seen once. J is TRBJ2-2 and V is TRBV29-1; TRBD1 agrees at 9 bases. The V segment lost 3 bases and the J segment 0 bases; nucleotides outside the gene matches: 2. The CDR3 consists of 15 residues. Germline V gives CDR1 SQVTM, CDR2 ANQGSEA. CDR3 nucleotide sequence: TGCAGCGTTGATGGACAGGGGACGAACACCGGGGAGCTGTTTTTT. Translated, it gives CSVDGQGTNTGELFF.

This sequence joins TRBV28 and TRBJ1-1, with unresolved D. Trimming removed 5 bases at V and 7 bases at J, with 14 bases between. Germline V CDR1 and CDR2: MDHEN, SYDVKM. CDR3 length: 13 amino acids. The CDR3 sequence: CASSLGHPNEAFF. The CDR3 DNA reads as TGTGCCAGCAGTCTGGGCCACCCAAATGAAGCTTTCTTT.